These 20 T cell receptor beta chains were all obtained from the same sample, sequenced in a study of cytomegalovirus exposure and HLA in healthy donors. The primer mix had 60 Vbeta and 13 Jbeta primers. Clones were read by immunoSEQ multiplex PCR, and TCRdb kept only the in-frame ones, dropping some. The table lists 100,000 to 120,000 clones, around four fifths of them singletons. Source material: PBMCs. The receptors originated from an older woman in good health and CMV-seropositive.

In its sample, this clone was seen a few times. The J gene is TRBJ2-1, the V gene TRBV4-1, with 8 bases lining up with TRBD1. Germline-derived CDR1 and CDR2 are MGHRA and YSYEKL. The CDR3 consists of 13 residues. With V trimmed by 6 bases and J by 6 bases, 4 bases remained unmatched. The CDR3 DNA sequence: TGCGCCAGCAGTTCAGGGGGCATCAATGAGCAGTTCTTC. Amino acid sequence: CASSSGGINEQFF.

The chain combines TRBV5-4 with TRBJ2-7; the D is unclear. The CDR3 spans 14 residues. Between the trimmed V and J ends, which lost 3 bases and 2 bases, there was a span of 12 bases. Germline loops: CDR1 SGHNT, CDR2 YYREEE (reference sequence). Written as DNA, the CDR3 is TGTGCCAGCAGCTCTATGAGTAGTCCCTACGAGCAGTACTTC. This gives the protein CASSSMSSPYEQYF. Combining the CDR3 with reference TRBV5-4 and TRBJ2-7 gives the whole variable domain ETGVTQSPTHLIKTRGQQVTLRCSSQSGHNTVSWYQQALGQGPQFIFQYYREEENGRGNFPPRFSGLQFPNYSSELNVNALELDDSALYLCASSSMSSPYEQYFGPGTRLTVT.

This chain links TRBV19 with TRBJ2-5, with D possibly being TRBD2 (6 bases). CDR3 length: 14 amino acids. Trimming took 3 bases from V and 5 from J, leaving 13 bases between them. Germline loops: CDR1 LNHDA, CDR2 SQIVND (reference sequence). CDR3 in DNA: TGTGCCAGTAGTATTGGGGACTCACGGGAGACCCAGTACTTC. Translating gives CASSIGDSRETQYF.

A few counts support this clone. The V and J genes are TRBV13 and TRBJ1-1, with 7 bases identical to TRBD1. The CDR3 has 17 residues. The V segment lost 1 base and the J segment 0 bases; nucleotides outside the gene matches: 8. Germline CDR1 reads PRHDT; CDR2 reads FYEKMQ (reference sequence). CDR3 sequence: CASSLEGAGSMNTEAFF. The CDR3 region has the DNA TGTGCCAGCAGCTTAGAGGGGGCAGGCTCCATGAACACTGAAGCTTTCTTT. Full variable domain (missing parts from reference TRBV13 and TRBJ1-1): AAGVIQSPRHLIKEKRETATLKCYPIPRHDTVYWYQQGPGQDPQFLISFYEKMQSDKGSIPDRFSAQQFSDYHSELNMSSLELGDSALYFCASSLEGAGSMNTEAFFGQGTRLTVV.

The rearrangement uses TRBV5-1 and TRBJ1-2; D uncertain. CDR3 length: 15 residues. The V gene's germline CDR1 is SGHRS and CDR2 YFSETQ. Trimming shortened V by 1 base and J by 4 bases, and 14 bases separated the two germline ends. The CDR3 sequence: CASSLRRRDTYGYTF. Written as DNA, the CDR3 is TGCGCCAGCAGCTTGCGTCGGAGAGATACCTATGGCTACACCTTC.

V and J are TRBV5-4 and TRBJ2-1, with 8 bases matching TRBD2. This CDR3 is built from 13 residues. The V gene end was trimmed by 0 bases and the J gene end by 9 bases; junction bases not matched to a gene: 2. Germline V gene lookup returns CDR1 SGHNT and CDR2 YYREEE (reference sequence). The DNA for the CDR3 is TGTGCCAGCAGCTTGGACACTAGCGGTGAGCAGTTCTTC. Translating gives CASSLDTSGEQFF. The entire variable domain, with the rest obtained from reference TRBV5-4 and TRBJ2-1, is as follows: ETGVTQSPTHLIKTRGQQVTLRCSSQSGHNTVSWYQQALGQGPQFIFQYYREEENGRGNFPPRFSGLQFPNYSSELNVNALELDDSALYLCASSLDTSGEQFFGPGTRLTVL.

V is TRBV2 and J is TRBJ2-3; D is undetermined. Trimming pared 5 bases from V and 13 bases from J, leaving 13 bases between. Looked up from germline, CDR1 is SNHLY and CDR2 is FYNNEI. The CDR3 totals 11 residues. In DNA form, the CDR3 reads TGTGCCAGCAGTTTTGGCGGTCCGAAGTATTTT. It encodes CASSFGGPKYF. The variable domain in full, with the rest retrieved from reference TRBV2 and TRBJ2-3, is EPEVTQTPSHQVTQMGQEVILRCVPISNHLYFYWYRQILGQKVEFLVSFYNNEISEKSEIFDDQFSVERPDGSNFTLKIRSTKLEDSAMYFCASSFGGPKYFGPGTRLTVL.

This clone was recorded once. The J gene is TRBJ1-5, the V gene TRBV28; D gene ambiguous. V lost 6 bases, J lost 7 bases, and 13 bases lay in between. The CDR3 runs to 13 residues. Germline CDR1 reads MDHEN; CDR2 reads SYDVKM. DNA for the CDR3: TGTGCCAGCAGCCTACTAGCTCCCCAGCCCCAGCATTTT. Amino acids: CASSLLAPQPQHF. Variable domain in full (rest from reference TRBV28 and TRBJ1-5): DVKVTQSSRYLVKRTGEKVFLECVQDMDHENMFWYRQDPGLGLRLIYFSYDVKMKEKGDIPEGYSVSREKKERFSLILESASTNQTSMYLCASSLLAPQPQHFGDGTRLSIL.

The rearrangement uses TRBV7-3 and TRBJ2-5, with 7 bases lining up with TRBD2. V shed 1 base and J 5 bases; nucleotides not matched to a gene: 7. This CDR3 has 15 amino acids. Germline values: CDR1 SGHTA, CDR2 FQGTGA. As DNA, the CDR3 is TGTGCCAGCAGCTTAAGCGGCGGGAGCATGGAGACCCAGTACTTC. It codes for CASSLSGGSMETQYF.

This clone was counted a single time. V is TRBV2 and J is TRBJ2-5; D is undetermined. The J call may not be correct, given that the DNA end is closer to TRBJ2-7. Germline lookup yields CDR1 SNHLY and CDR2 FYNNEI. This CDR3 has 13 residues. The CDR3 sequence: CASEAAIRREQYF. The CDR3 coding sequence is TGTGCCAGCGAGGCCGCAATCCGACGCGAGCAGTACTTC.

The chain recombines TRBV5-1 with TRBJ2-5; 7 nucleotides line up with TRBD1. In germline, CDR1 is SGHRS, CDR2 YFSETQ. The V and J ends lost 3 bases and 2 bases, in that order; junction bases with no gene match: 4. This CDR3 comprises 14 residues. CDR3 amino acids: CASSSGQPQETQYF. The CDR3 region has the DNA TGCGCCAGCAGCTCGGGACAGCCTCAAGAGACCCAGTACTTC.

The chain links TRBV5-4 to TRBJ2-7, with TRBD1 identical over 11 bases. This CDR3 region has 14 residues. With V trimmed by 4 bases and J by 2 bases, 2 bases remained unmatched. CDR1 is SGHNT, CDR2 YYREEE, per germline (reference sequence). CDR3 amino acids: CASSPGQGAYEQYF. The CDR3 DNA reads as TGTGCCAGCAGCCCGGGACAGGGGGCCTACGAGCAGTACTTC.

In the case of this clone: Other DNA sequences within the sample encode an identical CDR3. The chain couples TRBV5-1 to TRBJ2-1; 9 bases are shared with TRBD2. The ends lost 1 base at V and 2 bases at J; junction bases unmatched: 1. Germline CDR1 SGHRS, CDR2 YFSETQ. CDR3 length equals 15 residues. The CDR3 DNA reads as TGCGCCAGCAGCTTGTCTAGCGGGGCCTACAATGAGCAGTTCTTC. Translating it yields CASSLSSGAYNEQFF.

This clone appeared a few times. The gene calls are TRBV5-1 and TRBJ1-5; 7 nucleotides line up with TRBD1. The junction had 6 bases not matched to a gene; V was cut back by 4 bases and J by 5 bases. The CDR3 spans 14 residues. Germline V gene sequence: CDR1 SGHRS, CDR2 YFSETQ. CDR3 sequence (DNA): TGCGCCAGCAGCAGAGGGCAGGGGGATCAGCCCCAGCATTTT. Its translation is CASSRGQGDQPQHF.

The rearrangement joins TRBV7-6 to TRBJ2-7; D uncertain. Trimming pared 4 bases from V and 6 bases from J, leaving 10 bases between. The germline V gene encodes CDR1 SGHVS and CDR2 FNYEAQ. The CDR3 has 12 amino acids. The CDR3 reads CASSYHSTEQYF. CDR3 sequence (DNA): TGTGCCAGCAGCTACCACAGCACCGAGCAGTACTTC.

Only one count was recorded for this clone. The rearrangement uses TRBV7-9 and TRBJ2-3, with TRBD2 identical over 12 bases. V trimming: 6 bases; J trimming: 0 bases; junction bases outside the gene matches: 4. The CDR3 is 16 amino acids. Germline V gene data show CDR1 as SEHNR and CDR2 as FQNEAQ (reference sequence). CDR3 residues: CASRQTSGGSTDTQYF. The CDR3 DNA reads as TGTGCCAGCAGGCAGACTAGCGGGGGAAGCACAGATACGCAGTATTTT.

This chain links TRBV2 with TRBJ2-5, with 9 bases fitting TRBD1. V dropped 2 bases and J dropped 7; count of bases not matched to a gene: 8. The CDR3 covers 15 residues. CDR1 and CDR2 from the germline V gene are SNHLY and FYNNEI. The DNA of the CDR3 is TGTGCCAGCAGTGAACAGGGACAGGGTTCAGGGACCCAGTACTTC. Its translation: CASSEQGQGSGTQYF.

DNA for the CDR3: TGTGCCAGCACCCTATCAGGACAGGGGGGAGACACCATATATTTT. Translated, it gives CASTLSGQGGDTIYF. The chain links TRBV7-3 to TRBJ1-3, with 10 positions matching TRBD1. V shed 7 bases and J 8 bases; nucleotides not matched to a gene: 11. Germline lookup yields CDR1 SGHTA and CDR2 FQGTGA. CDR3 length: 15 amino acids.

The chain employs TRBV13 and TRBJ1-3, with 9 bases aligning to TRBD1. The trim removed 5 bases at V and 3 bases at J, leaving 11 bases unmatched. Germline CDR1 is PRHDT and CDR2 is FYEKMQ (reference sequence). This CDR3 comprises 17 residues. The CDR3 coding sequence is TGTGCCAGCAGCCCAAGGGGACAGGGAATCTATGGAAACACCATATATTTT. Its protein product is CASSPRGQGIYGNTIYF.

The V and J genes are TRBV10-3 and TRBJ1-4, with D possibly TRBD1 on 5 matching bases. This CDR3 is 15 amino acids long. Germline lookup yields CDR1 ENHRY and CDR2 SYGVKD. The V end lost 2 bases, the J end lost 5 bases, and 12 bases lay between the germline ends. For the CDR3, the DNA is TGTGCCATCAGTGAGGGCGCTCCAGGGAATGAAAAACTGTTTTTT. Its protein is CAISEGAPGNEKLFF.